This T cell receptor (beta chain) originates from a study of shared T cell receptors in the human thymus. The data were produced by immunoSEQ multiplex PCR, yet TCRdb's version contains in-frame clones alone and is incomplete. The repertoire holds 650,000 to 950,000 clones, 70% to 90% seen once, with under 0.012% in the top ten. The same sample was also used in a study of human thymus T cells. That study adds: Obtained as resections during corrective heart surgery, the thymus tissue was then studied.

The receptor comes from a girl under three years old with a congenital heart defect. The sample taken for sequencing was thymocytes.

DNA for the CDR3: TGTGCCAGCAGCCGTGGGGCAGGGAATGTTGGCTATGGCTACACCTTC. This sequence encodes CASSRGAGNVGYGYTF. The chain employs TRBV7-2 and TRBJ1-2; possibly TRBD1 for D (5 bases). Germline V gene data show CDR1 as SGHTA and CDR2 as FQGNSA. Trimming stripped 5 bases from V and 4 bases from J, with 20 bases between. This CDR3 has 16 amino acids.